One and the same sample provided the 3 T cell receptor beta chains below, sequenced in a study of shared clonotypes between healthy human individuals. TCRdb keeps only in-frame clones here, not all; method: immunoSEQ multiplex PCR. The table records roughly 600,000 clones, roughly 98% of them present only once. Cells designated naive CD8 were CD45RO-negative and were positively selected for CCR7, with terminally differentiated effector memory CD45RA+ cells excluded. The sequencing input was naive CD8+ T cells sorted from blood. These receptors all stem from a man younger than 45 in good health.

This clone has just one count. V gene TRBV2 combines with J gene TRBJ2-7; 11 positions match TRBD2. This CDR3 region has 15 residues. V lost 6 bases to trimming and J lost 6 bases; unmatched junction nucleotides: 10. The germline CDR1 and CDR2 sequences are SNHLY and FYNNEI. CDR3 sequence (DNA): TGTGCCAGCAGAACGGAACTAGCGGGAGTTGGCGAGCAGTACTTC. This gives the protein CASRTELAGVGEQYF.

J is TRBJ2-7 and V is TRBV11-2, with a tentative D call TRBD2 (5 bases). Trimming cost V 4 bases and J 3 bases, with 10 bases left between them. Per the germline V gene, CDR1 is SGHAT and CDR2 is FQNNGV. This CDR3 contains 13 residues. CDR3 protein: CASSSADYYEQYF. The CDR3 DNA reads as TGTGCCAGCAGCTCTGCAGACTACTACGAGCAGTACTTC.

V gene TRBV10-2 combines with J gene TRBJ2-7, with a possible D match to TRBD1 (6 bases). V was clipped by 1 base and J by 9 bases, with 16 bases between them. The CDR3 spans 14 residues. The germline V gene has CDR1 WSHSY and CDR2 SAAADI. This CDR3 is CASSEWQGMGGQYF. In DNA, the CDR3 is TGCGCCAGCAGTGAGTGGCAGGGGATGGGTGGGCAGTACTTC.